These 13 T cell receptor beta chains came from one sample sequenced in a study of OX40 agonist ivuxolimab in advanced cancers. Sequencing used immunoSEQ multiplex PCR; TCRdb keeps in-frame clones, though not all of them. In the table there are just over 95,000 clones, 90% of which are singletons. The sequenced sample was CD4+ or CD8+ T cells sorted from blood, obtained in a trial of the OX40 agonist ivuxolimab. These receptors originate from an adult with an advanced solid tumor such as melanoma, head and neck, liver or kidney cancer.

The chain has TRBV28 and TRBJ1-3, with D hard to call. The CDR3 spans 14 residues. Trimming took 7 bases from V and 0 from J, leaving 10 bases between them. The germline V gene encodes CDR1 MDHEN and CDR2 SYDVKM. The CDR3 is CASTLGISGNTIYF. DNA for the CDR3: TGTGCCAGCACCTTGGGCATCTCTGGAAACACCATATATTTT.

This clone showed up just once. V gene TRBV29-1 combines with J gene TRBJ2-3, with a weak D call TRBD2 (6 bases). The CDR3 length is 12 residues. V was pared by 4 bases and J by 4 bases, with 9 bases between. Germline CDR1 and CDR2: SQVTM and ANQGSEA. CDR3 in DNA: TGCAGCGTTGTCGGGAGTGCAGATACGCAGTATTTT. Amino acid sequence: CSVVGSADTQYF.

The V and J genes are TRBV28 and TRBJ2-7, with 9 bases identical to TRBD2. The CDR3 totals 16 residues. Germline loops: CDR1 MDHEN, CDR2 SYDVKM. V dropped 8 bases and J dropped 4; count of bases not matched to a gene: 15. The DNA of the CDR3 is TGTGCCAGCGTTGCGTCGGAGGCGGGAGGGCCATACGAGCAGTACTTC. It specifies CASVASEAGGPYEQYF.

The chain joins TRBV6-1 to TRBJ1-2; D is possibly TRBD1 (5 bases). The CDR3 is 13 amino acids. The V end was cut by 5 bases, the J end by 4 bases, with 11 bases between. Germline V gene data show CDR1 as MNHNS and CDR2 as SASEGT. The CDR3 protein is CASSPERGYGYTF. The CDR3, as DNA: TGTGCCAGCAGTCCCGAGAGGGGCTATGGCTACACCTTC.

The CDR3 nucleotides read TGTGCCAGCAGTGACCCGAGCTCCTACAATGAGCAGTTCTTC. Amino acids: CASSDPSSYNEQFF. The rearrangement uses TRBV25-1 and TRBJ2-1; no clear D. V shed 3 bases and J shed 0 bases, with 6 bases lying between them. CDR1 MGHDK and CDR2 SYGVNS come from the germline V gene. The CDR3 runs 14 residues. Supplemented by reference TRBV25-1 and TRBJ2-1, the full variable domain reads EADIYQTPRYLVIGTGKKITLECSQTMGHDKMYWYQQDPGMELHLIHYSYGVNSTEKGDLSSESTVSRIRTEHFPLTLESARPSHTSQYLCASSDPSSYNEQFFGPGTRLTVL.

The V call is TRBV29-1, the J call TRBJ2-5; 10 bases line up with TRBD2. J lost 5 bases, V lost 7 bases, and 4 bases had no gene match. There are 12 residues in the CDR3. Looked up from germline, CDR1 is SQVTM and CDR2 is ANQGSEA. CDR3 coding DNA: TGCAGCGCCAGCGGGGGGGCTGAGACCCAGTACTTC. This translates into CSASGGAETQYF.

J is TRBJ2-3 and V is TRBV19; unclear D gene. The CDR3 has 13 amino acids. Germline V gene sequence: CDR1 LNHDA, CDR2 SQIVND (reference sequence). Trimming left V 4 bases short and J 9 bases short, with 14 bases between. As DNA, the CDR3 is TGTGCCAGTAGTAACCCGGCCACCAAAACGCAGTATTTT. This gives the protein CASSNPATKTQYF. Filled out from reference TRBV19 and TRBJ2-3, the complete variable domain reads DGGITQSPKYLFRKEGQNVTLSCEQNLNHDAMYWYRQDPGQGLRLIYYSQIVNDFQKGDIAEGYSVSREKKESFPLTVTSAQKNPTAFYLCASSNPATKTQYFGPGTRLTVL.

The chain employs TRBV19 and TRBJ2-1; D possibly uses TRBD1 or TRBD2 (5 bases each). CDR1 and CDR2 from the germline V gene are LNHDA and SQIVND (reference sequence). There are 14 residues in the CDR3. The ends were cut back, 5 bases at V and 5 bases at J, with 13 bases in the middle. The CDR3 DNA reads TGTGCCAGTAGTGGGACCGTTGCCCACAATGAGCAGTTCTTC. It is translated as CASSGTVAHNEQFF.

J is TRBJ2-7 and V is TRBV5-1; the match to TRBD1 covers 8 bases. J lost 5 bases, V lost 0 bases, and 10 bases had no gene match. Germline V gene sequence: CDR1 SGHRS, CDR2 YFSETQ. The CDR3 loop spans 16 amino acids. Here the CDR3 DNA reads TGCGCCAGCAGCTTGGCCTCAGGGGGCAAAGTCCACGAGCAGTACTTC. As protein: CASSLASGGKVHEQYF.

The chain couples TRBV9 to TRBJ1-1, with D possibly being TRBD1 (5 bases). Germline V gives CDR1 SGDLS, CDR2 YYNGEE. V lost 0 bases to trimming and J lost 0 bases, with 21 bases between them. This CDR3 is built from 19 residues. The CDR3 region has the DNA TGTGCCAGCAGCGTAGCTACCGCTCGGCCGGGACCCTTGAACACTGAAGCTTTCTTT. This gives the protein CASSVATARPGPLNTEAFF.

The rearrangement links TRBV5-1 to TRBJ1-4; TRBD1 is a possible D gene (6 bases). This CDR3 spans 16 amino acids. Germline lookup yields CDR1 SGHRS and CDR2 YFSETQ. Trimming removed 0 bases from V and 2 bases from J, with 11 bases in between. CDR3 region: CASSLGGQQTNEKLFF. The CDR3 DNA follows: TGCGCCAGCAGCTTGGGCGGACAGCAGACTAATGAAAAACTGTTTTTT.

This clone was observed a single time. This chain uses TRBV5-1 with TRBJ2-6; unclear D gene. The CDR3 spans 19 residues. V shed 2 bases and J shed 0 bases, with 18 bases lying between them. CDR1 SGHRS and CDR2 YFSETQ come from the germline V gene. CDR3 bases: TGCGCCAGCAGCTTTTGGGTCGGTCGGGTAAGCTCTGGGGCCAACGTCCTGACTTTC. The encoded protein is CASSFWVGRVSSGANVLTF.

The gene calls are TRBV30 and TRBJ1-1; D is undetermined. Trimming took 1 base from V and 11 from J, leaving 8 bases between them. Germline V gives CDR1 GTSNPN, CDR2 SVGIG (reference sequence). CDR3 length: 10 amino acids. In DNA, the CDR3 is TGTGCCTGGAGTGACGTTCGGGCTTTCTTT. It codes for CAWSDVRAFF. Looking up the rest from reference TRBV30 and TRBJ1-1 gives the full variable domain: SQTIHQWPATLVQPVGSPLSLECTVEGTSNPNLYWYRQAAGRGLQLLFYSVGIGQISSEVPQNLSASRPQDRQFILSSKKLLLSDSGFYLCAWSDVRAFFGQGTRLTVV.